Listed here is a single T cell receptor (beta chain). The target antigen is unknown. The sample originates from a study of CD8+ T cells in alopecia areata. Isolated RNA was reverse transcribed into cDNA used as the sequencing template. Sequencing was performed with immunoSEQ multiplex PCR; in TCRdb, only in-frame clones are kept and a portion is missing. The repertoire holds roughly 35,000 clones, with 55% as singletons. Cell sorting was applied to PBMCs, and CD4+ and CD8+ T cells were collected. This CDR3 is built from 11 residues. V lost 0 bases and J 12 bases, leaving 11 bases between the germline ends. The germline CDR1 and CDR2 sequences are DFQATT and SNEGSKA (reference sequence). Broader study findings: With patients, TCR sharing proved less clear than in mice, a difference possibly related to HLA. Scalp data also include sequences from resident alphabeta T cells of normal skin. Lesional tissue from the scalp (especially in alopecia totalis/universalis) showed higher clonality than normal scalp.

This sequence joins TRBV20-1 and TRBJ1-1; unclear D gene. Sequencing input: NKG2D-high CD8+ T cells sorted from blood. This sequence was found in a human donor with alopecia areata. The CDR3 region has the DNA TGCAGTGCTAGAGACGGATTGAGGCCTTTCTTT. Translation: CSARDGLRPFF.